These 22 T cell receptor beta chains were all obtained from the same sample, sequenced in a study of CD8 T cells in Susac syndrome. It was with random hexamers that roughly 0.5 to 1 ug RNA was reverse transcribed. TCRdb called the immunoSEQ multiplex PCR reads again in MiXCR, with one record for every CDR3 protein. The table has some 140,000 distinct CDR3 sequences, 95% seen once. Sample: CD8+ T cells from PBMCs. All receptors come from a human donor with Susac syndrome.

This clonotype appeared a single time. The chain is built from TRBV27 and TRBJ2-3, with TRBD2 identical over 7 bases. Trimming at V came to 5 bases and at J to 0 bases, leaving 14 bases not matched to a gene. The CDR3 consists of 18 residues. Germline V lookup: CDR1 MNHEY, CDR2 SMNVEV (reference sequence). In DNA, the CDR3 is TGTGCCAGCAGTGCCACCGGGGTGATTAGCGGGAGCACAGATACGCAGTATTTT. This codes for CASSATGVISGSTDTQYF.

V usage is TRBV13 and J usage is TRBJ2-3, with TRBD2 identical over 10 bases. Germline trimming cut 4 bases from V and 5 bases from J; bases unmatched to any gene: 9. The germline CDR1 and CDR2 sequences are PRHDT and FYEKMQ (reference sequence). The CDR3 is 16 residues long. The DNA for the CDR3 is TGTGCCAGCAGCTCCCCATCTAGCGGGAGTATAGATACGCAGTATTTT. This encodes CASSSPSSGSIDTQYF.

The chain employs TRBV4-1 and TRBJ1-5; D gene ambiguous. The germline V and J ends were trimmed by 4 bases and 4 bases, with 14 bases remaining between them. Germline V gene sequence: CDR1 MGHRA, CDR2 YSYEKL. This CDR3 contains 15 residues. Written as DNA, the CDR3 is TGCGCCAGCAGCCCGGTGTCAGGTGAAAATCAGCCCCAGCATTTT. Translating gives CASSPVSGENQPQHF.

This chain connects TRBV28 to TRBJ1-2; 7 bases map to TRBD1. The CDR3 has 13 amino acids. Losses at the gene ends were 7 bases for V and 2 bases for J; bases not matched to a gene: 4. CDR1 is MDHEN, CDR2 SYDVKM, per germline. As DNA, the CDR3 is TGTGCCAGCATGGGACAGCTAAACTATGGCTACACCTTC. Residues: CASMGQLNYGYTF.

The CDR3 protein is CASSQTRVDSQETQYF. DNA for the CDR3: TGTGCCAGCAGCCAGACTCGCGTGGACAGTCAAGAGACCCAGTACTTC. The chain uses TRBV13 and TRBJ2-5; perhaps TRBD1 as D (6 bases). The V gene lost 5 bases and the J gene lost 2 bases, with 18 bases spanning the gap. This CDR3 has 16 amino acids. Per the germline V gene, CDR1 is PRHDT and CDR2 is FYEKMQ (reference sequence). The full variable domain, its missing parts supplied by reference TRBV13 and TRBJ2-5, is AAGVIQSPRHLIKEKRETATLKCYPIPRHDTVYWYQQGPGQDPQFLISFYEKMQSDKGSIPDRFSAQQFSDYHSELNMSSLELGDSALYFCASSQTRVDSQETQYFGPGTRLLVL.

In its sample, this clonotype was seen once. The chain carries TRBV19 and TRBJ2-1; 10 bases map to TRBD1. Germline V CDR1 and CDR2: LNHDA, SQIVND (reference sequence). Trimming at V came to 5 bases and at J to 10 bases, leaving 8 bases not matched to a gene. The CDR3 runs 14 residues. This CDR3 is CASSHRDRGREQFF. CDR3 nucleotide sequence: TGTGCCAGTAGTCATCGCGACAGGGGGCGCGAGCAGTTCTTC.

The rearrangement joins TRBV28 to TRBJ1-2; D unclear. V was trimmed by 6 bases and J by 4 bases, leaving 15 bases between them. Germline V gene sequence: CDR1 MDHEN, CDR2 SYDVKM. This CDR3 is 14 amino acids long. DNA for the CDR3: TGTGCCAGCAGCCTCGACATACCCCTCTATGGCTACACCTTC. Translated: CASSLDIPLYGYTF.

The genes are TRBV28 and TRBJ2-7; D is unresolved. Trimming left V 4 bases short and J 7 bases short, with 8 bases between. Germline loops: CDR1 MDHEN, CDR2 SYDVKM. There are 11 residues in the CDR3. The CDR3 DNA follows: TGTGCCAGCAGTTCCCGAGAGGAGCAGTACTTC. As protein: CASSSREEQYF.

The genes are TRBV27 and TRBJ2-1; 7 bases match TRBD2. V was pared by 5 bases and J by 5 bases, with 12 bases of the junction left unmatched. The germline CDR1 and CDR2 sequences are MNHEY and SMNVEV (reference sequence). CDR3 size: 16 residues. CDR3 sequence (DNA): TGTGCCAGCAGTGAAACCCGTACAGCGGGAAACAATGAGCAGTTCTTC. This codes for CASSETRTAGNNEQFF.

About this clonotype: At one end the junction does not follow the germline gene, possibly because of a read error. J is TRBJ2-2 and V is TRBV2; D gene ambiguous. The CDR3 has 13 residues. Germline-derived CDR1 and CDR2 are SNHLY and FYNNEI. CDR3 sequence (DNA): TGTGCCAGCGGTGACCAGAACACCGGGGAGCTGTTTTTT. Translating it yields CASGDQNTGELFF.

The rearrangement uses TRBV20-1 and TRBJ2-1; D remains unclear. This CDR3 region has 14 residues. Germline CDR1 DFQATT, CDR2 SNEGSKA (reference sequence). The CDR3 sequence: CSPSASETYNEQFF. The CDR3, as DNA: TGCAGCCCTAGTGCGAGCGAAACCTACAATGAGCAGTTCTTC.

The chain employs TRBV7-2 and TRBJ1-1, with TRBD1 matching 7 bases. This CDR3 region has 14 residues. The V and J ends lost 2 bases and 4 bases, in that order; junction bases with no gene match: 4. Germline loops: CDR1 SGHTA, CDR2 FQGNSA. The CDR3 sequence is CASSLPGGSTEAFF. DNA of the CDR3: TGTGCCAGCAGCTTACCAGGGGGTAGCACTGAAGCTTTCTTT. Variable domain in full (rest from reference TRBV7-2 and TRBJ1-1): GAGVSQSPSNKVTEKGKDVELRCDPISGHTALYWYRQSLGQGLEFLIYFQGNSAPDKSGLPSDRFSAERTGGSVSTLTIQRTQQEDSAVYLCASSLPGGSTEAFFGQGTRLTVV.

This clonotype has just one count. CDR3 sequence reads: CASSFTRNTEAFF. In nucleotides, the CDR3 is TGTGCCAGCAGTTTCACTAGAAACACTGAAGCTTTCTTT. The chain combines TRBV27 with TRBJ1-1; the D is unclear. The V end was cut by 3 bases, the J end by 2 bases, with 7 bases between. The CDR3 runs to 13 residues. Germline CDR1 is MNHEY and CDR2 is SMNVEV (reference sequence).

This clonotype was seen just once. The chain joins TRBV12-3 or TRBV12-4 to TRBJ1-2, with 10 bases fitting TRBD1. V shed 4 bases and J 7 bases; nucleotides not matched to a gene: 9. The CDR3 contains 15 residues. Written as DNA, the CDR3 is TGTGCCAGCAGTTACGATTGGACAGGGGGATCTGGCTACACCTTC. This encodes CASSYDWTGGSGYTF.

The chain uses TRBV30 and TRBJ2-3, with TRBD1 as a possible D gene (6 bases). CDR3 size: 14 residues. Germline V gene sequence: CDR1 GTSNPN, CDR2 SVGIG (reference sequence). V lost 6 bases to trimming and J lost 2 bases, with 15 bases between them. In DNA, the CDR3 is TGTGCCTGCATTGACAGGCAGATCACAGATACGCAGTATTTT. It specifies CACIDRQITDTQYF.

The V and J genes are TRBV3-1 and TRBJ2-1, with 7 bases fitting TRBD2. J was trimmed by 9 bases and V by 0 bases; bases with no gene match: 8. Germline V gene lookup returns CDR1 LGHDT and CDR2 YNNKEL (reference sequence). The length of the CDR3 is 15 residues. CDR3 in amino acids: CASSQEILAYGEQFF. In nucleotides, the CDR3 is TGTGCCAGCAGCCAAGAAATACTAGCGTATGGTGAGCAGTTCTTC.

The V and J genes are TRBV11-2 and TRBJ2-1; perhaps D is TRBD1 or TRBD2 (5 bases each). The CDR3 runs 14 residues. CDR1 is SGHAT, CDR2 FQNNGV, per germline. V lost 0 bases, J lost 6 bases, and 9 bases lay in between. In DNA, the CDR3 is TGTGCCAGCAGCTTAGAGGGACGGCCCAATGAGCAGTTCTTC. It codes for CASSLEGRPNEQFF.

The count of this clonotype is one. One junction end disagrees with the germline gene, perhaps due to a read error. This chain joins TRBV29-1 and TRBJ2-7; 10 bases are a match to TRBD1. Germline V gene sequence: CDR1 SQVTM, CDR2 ANQGSEA. The CDR3 is 16 residues long. In DNA form, the CDR3 reads TGCAGCGTGGAAGCCTTAGGGACAGGGGTCTCCTACGAGCAGTACTTC. It specifies CSVEALGTGVSYEQYF.

The V gene is TRBV2, the J gene TRBJ2-1; 7 nucleotides align to TRBD1. This CDR3 comprises 13 residues. J gave up 6 bases and V 5 bases, and 4 bases lay outside the gene matches. CDR1 is SNHLY, CDR2 FYNNEI, per germline. CDR3 sequence: CASSNRDSNEQFF. CDR3 coding DNA: TGTGCCAGCAGTAACCGGGACAGCAATGAGCAGTTCTTC.

The chain couples TRBV7-9 to TRBJ2-7, with D unclear. V lost 5 bases to trimming and J lost 1 base, with 12 bases between them. Germline CDR1 reads SEHNR; CDR2 reads FQNEAQ (reference sequence). The CDR3 has 14 amino acids. In nucleotides, the CDR3 is TGTGCCAGCAGCCCATCCTCCGGGTCCTACGAGCAGTACTTC. Its translation: CASSPSSGSYEQYF.

The chain employs TRBV11-2 and TRBJ2-7; D gene ambiguous. The CDR3 length is 15 residues. Per germline, CDR1 SGHAT and CDR2 FQNNGV. The V and J ends lost 5 bases and 0 bases respectively, with 14 bases between them. In nucleotides, the CDR3 is TGTGCCAGCAGCCCCTTCGGGTGGAGCTCCTACGAGCAGTACTTC. Translation gives CASSPFGWSSYEQYF. The variable domain in full, completed from reference TRBV11-2 and TRBJ2-7, reads EAGVAQSPRYKIIEKRQSVAFWCNPISGHATLYWYQQILGQGPKLLIQFQNNGVVDDSQLPKDRFSAERLKGVDSTLKIQPAKLEDSAVYLCASSPFGWSSYEQYFGPGTRLTVT.

The CDR3 here is CASSWGGRDEKLFF. The CDR3 nucleotides read TGTGCCAGCAGCTGGGGGGGAAGGGATGAAAAACTGTTTTTT. The V gene is TRBV6-5, the J gene TRBJ1-4; a possible D gene is TRBD1 (5 bases). The germline V and J ends were trimmed by 6 bases and 6 bases, with 14 bases remaining between them. This CDR3 has 14 amino acids. The germline V gene has CDR1 MNHEY and CDR2 SVGAGI.